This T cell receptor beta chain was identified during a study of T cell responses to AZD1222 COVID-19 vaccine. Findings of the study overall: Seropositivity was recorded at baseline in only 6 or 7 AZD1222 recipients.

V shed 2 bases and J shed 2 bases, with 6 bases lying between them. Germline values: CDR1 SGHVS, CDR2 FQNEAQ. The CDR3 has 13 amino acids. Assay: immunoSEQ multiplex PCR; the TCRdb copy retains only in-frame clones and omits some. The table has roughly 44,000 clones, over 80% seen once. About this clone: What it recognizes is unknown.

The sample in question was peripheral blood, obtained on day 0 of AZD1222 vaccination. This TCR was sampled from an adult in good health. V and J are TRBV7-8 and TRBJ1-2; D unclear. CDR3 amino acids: CASSLRENYGYTF. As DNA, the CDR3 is TGTGCCAGCAGCTTAAGGGAGAACTATGGCTACACCTTC.